These 3 T cell receptor beta chains came from one sample sequenced in a study of tissue T cells after allogeneic stem cell transplantation (dated by TCRdb to the early 2020s). What the time point label conveys for this sample: mouse harvest day 7 after allogeneic transplant. Each mouse graft, delivered by tail vein injection, combined 10^6 splenic CD5+ T cells with 10^7 T-cell-depleted bone marrow cells. Libraries were made using the immunoSEQ multiplex PCR assay. TCRdb provides this immuneACCESS table in a form limited to in-frame rearrangements. Some clones are lacking; in checked studies, under half of them reflect an unresolved V gene, and why the rest are absent is not known. The sample table lists some 6,700 clones, around 50% of them with a count of one. The ten largest clonotypes hold about 3.8% of the sample. The sample taken for sequencing was gut tissue. The receptors shown here come from a female BALB/c mouse given C57BL/6 T cells with graft-versus-host disease after an allogeneic hematopoietic cell transplant.

Points on this clone: Gene names refer to mouse genes. The read falls 1 residue short of the CDR3 end, and the missing part is taken from the germline J gene. The chain recombines TRBV5 with TRBJ2-7; D uncertain. Per the germline V gene, CDR1 is LGHNA and CDR2 is YNLKQL (reference sequence). This CDR3 is built from 13 residues. The V end was cut by 0 bases, the J end by 3 bases, with 6 bases between. The sequenced part of the CDR3 DNA is TGTGCCAGCAGCCAAGATTGGGACTATGAACAGTAC. Protein product: CASSQDWDYEQY. The full CDR3 protein reads CASSQDWDYEQYF.

This clone was detected a few times. Gene and germline names: mouse. The read comes to an end 1 residue before the CDR3 does, leaving the germline J gene to fill in the end. This sequence joins TRBV13-3 and TRBJ1-4, with no clear D. The V gene lost 1 base and the J gene lost 7 bases, with 14 bases spanning the gap. Germline values: CDR1 NNHDY, CDR2 SYVADS. The CDR3 has 15 residues. The chain's CDR3 is CASSDLDSLGERLFF. The CDR3 DNA, read in part, is TGTGCCAGCAGTGATTTGGACTCCCTCGGCGAAAGATTATTT. Looking up the rest from reference TRBV13-3 and TRBJ1-4 gives the full variable domain: EAAVTQSPRSKVAVTGGKVTLSCHQTNNHDYMYWYRQDTGHGLRLIHYSYVADSTEKGDIPDGYKASRPSQENFSLILELASLSQTAVYFCASSDLDSLGERLFFGHGTKLSVL.

This clone was picked up a small number of times. Gene names denote mouse genes. The read stops 1 residue short of the end of the CDR3; the missing end is completed from the germline J gene. Other DNA sequences within the sample encode an identical CDR3. The chain combines TRBV1 with TRBJ2-4, with 8 bases identical to TRBD2. This CDR3 is built from 17 residues. Germline lookup yields CDR1 NSQYPW and CDR2 LRSPGD (reference sequence). The trim removed 0 bases at V and 1 base at J, leaving 6 bases unmatched. CDR3 DNA, as far as it was read: TGCACCTGCAGTGCAGATCGGGGGGGGCGGGGTCAAAACACCTTGTAC. Translated: CTCSADRGGRGQNTLY. The full CDR3 protein reads CTCSADRGGRGQNTLYF. The whole variable domain, filled in from reference TRBV1 and TRBJ2-4, reads VTLLEQNPRWRLVPRGQAVNLRCILKNSQYPWMSWYQQDLQKQLQWLFTLRSPGDKEVKSLPGADYLATRVTDTELRLQVANMSQGRTLYCTCSADRGGRGQNTLYFGAGTRLSVL.